A single sample gave rise to the 24 T cell receptor beta chains below, sequenced in a study of cytomegalovirus exposure and HLA in healthy donors. Here immunoSEQ multiplex PCR was the method, and the copy in TCRdb shows in-frame clones only, minus some. The data show more than 150,000 clones, with 75% to 90% seen just once and under 7.5% held by the top ten. The material sequenced was PBMCs. The source of these receptors is a man in his late teens or twenties in good health and CMV-seropositive.

This chain connects TRBV2 to TRBJ1-2; TRBD1 aligns across 8 bases. V dropped 4 bases and J dropped 8; count of bases not matched to a gene: 9. In germline, CDR1 is SNHLY, CDR2 FYNNEI. This CDR3 region has 14 residues. The CDR3 loop reads CASSGPGQGYGYTF. In DNA form, the CDR3 reads TGTGCCAGCAGTGGCCCCGGACAGGGATACGGCTACACCTTC.

The V and J genes are TRBV9 and TRBJ2-3, with TRBD2 as a possible D gene (6 bases). Germline CDR1 is SGDLS and CDR2 is YYNGEE. The CDR3 consists of 16 residues. Trimming pared 2 bases from V and 6 bases from J, leaving 19 bases between. The CDR3 DNA sequence: TGTGCCAGCAGCGTCGAAGAGAGACTAGTTGGGGATACGCAGTATTTT. This sequence encodes CASSVEERLVGDTQYF.

This clone was counted once. This chain uses TRBV19 with TRBJ2-1; 7 bases map to TRBD2. The ends lost 4 bases at V and 10 bases at J; junction bases unmatched: 10. The V gene's germline CDR1 is LNHDA and CDR2 SQIVND (reference sequence). CDR3 length: 14 residues. The CDR3 nucleotides read TGTGCCAGTAGTAATCCCCCGGGGGGAGGGGAGCAGTTCTTC. Translated: CASSNPPGGGEQFF.

The chain employs TRBV5-1 and TRBJ1-1; D not certain. The ends were cut back, 4 bases at V and 3 bases at J, with 16 bases in the middle. The CDR3 runs to 15 residues. Germline V CDR1 and CDR2: SGHRS, YFSETQ. CDR3 in amino acids: CASSTTARADTEAFF. The CDR3 DNA reads as TGCGCCAGCAGCACCACAGCGCGAGCGGACACTGAAGCTTTCTTT.

This chain links TRBV5-4 with TRBJ2-3; 10 bases line up with TRBD2. In germline, CDR1 is SGHNT, CDR2 YYREEE (reference sequence). V shed 4 bases, J shed 3 bases, and the junction held 2 bases outside the gene matches. The CDR3 runs 14 residues. DNA for the CDR3: TGTGCCAGCAGCGGGACTAGCGTGACAGATACGCAGTATTTT. This codes for CASSGTSVTDTQYF.

J is TRBJ2-3 and V is TRBV28, with unresolved D. The CDR3 spans 17 residues. Germline V gene sequence: CDR1 MDHEN, CDR2 SYDVKM. V was clipped by 4 bases and J by 0 bases, with 17 bases between them. DNA for the CDR3: TGTGCCAGCAGTTCCCCCTTCTCTGGGCCCAGCACAGATACGCAGTATTTT. Its translation: CASSSPFSGPSTDTQYF.

The rearrangement links TRBV18 to TRBJ1-1; D ambiguous. The CDR3 is 13 residues long. Trimming left V 4 bases short and J 0 bases short, with 6 bases between. Germline V gives CDR1 KGHSH, CDR2 LQKENI. CDR3: CASSRHMNTEAFF. The CDR3 DNA reads TGTGCCAGCTCACGACACATGAACACTGAAGCTTTCTTT. The full variable domain, in which reference TRBV18 and TRBJ1-1 provide the parts outside the CDR3, is NAGVMQNPRHLVRRRGQEARLRCSPMKGHSHVYWYRQLPEEGLKFMVYLQKENIIDESGMPKERFSAEFPKEGPSILRIQQVVRGDSAAYFCASSRHMNTEAFFGQGTRLTVV.

The V and J genes are TRBV5-4 and TRBJ2-7; 8 bases map to TRBD1. After removal of 1 base from V and 1 base from J, the junction contained 4 bases not matched to a gene. Germline V lookup: CDR1 SGHNT, CDR2 YYREEE (reference sequence). There are 15 residues in the CDR3. This CDR3 is CASSLFQGASYEQYF. The CDR3 DNA sequence: TGTGCCAGCAGCTTGTTTCAGGGGGCATCCTACGAGCAGTACTTC. Combining the CDR3 with reference TRBV5-4 and TRBJ2-7 gives the whole variable domain ETGVTQSPTHLIKTRGQQVTLRCSSQSGHNTVSWYQQALGQGPQFIFQYYREEENGRGNFPPRFSGLQFPNYSSELNVNALELDDSALYLCASSLFQGASYEQYFGPGTRLTVT.

This clone has only a few counts. The V call is TRBV6-6, the J call TRBJ1-2, with a possible D match to TRBD1 (5 bases). The CDR3 has 13 amino acids. Trimming removed 6 bases from V and 2 bases from J, with 10 bases in between. The germline V gene has CDR1 MNHNY and CDR2 SVGAGI (reference sequence). Here the CDR3 DNA reads TGTGCCAGCAGCCGGAGACAGAACTATGGCTACACCTTC. Translation: CASSRRQNYGYTF.

The chain has TRBV7-2 and TRBJ1-5; D is possibly TRBD1 (5 bases). The CDR3 extends over 16 amino acids. Trimming removed 4 bases at V and 3 bases at J, with 16 bases between. CDR1 and CDR2 from the germline V gene are SGHTA and FQGNSA. This chain's CDR3 is CASSSLREGINQPQHF. CDR3 DNA: TGTGCCAGCAGCTCACTCAGGGAAGGGATCAATCAGCCCCAGCATTTT.

V usage is TRBV28 and J usage is TRBJ2-1; 8 nucleotides line up with TRBD2. Germline CDR1 MDHEN, CDR2 SYDVKM. The CDR3 totals 17 residues. V lost 4 bases, J lost 2 bases, and 10 bases stayed unmatched. CDR3 in DNA: TGTGCCAGCAGTTCCCCGGGCGCGGGAGGACCCTACAATGAGCAGTTCTTC. It encodes CASSSPGAGGPYNEQFF.

V is TRBV6-5 and J is TRBJ2-7; 9 bases match TRBD1. Germline V gene data show CDR1 as MNHEY and CDR2 as SVGAGI. With 8 bases clipped from V and 6 bases from J, the junction kept 8 bases outside the gene matches. This CDR3 has 13 residues. The CDR3 spells CASGRDREGEQYF. As DNA, the CDR3 is TGTGCCAGCGGAAGGGACAGGGAGGGCGAGCAGTACTTC.

The chain joins TRBV6-6 to TRBJ2-1; a possible D gene is TRBD1 (6 bases). Germline assignment: CDR1 MNHNY and CDR2 SVGAGI (reference sequence). V was pared by 2 bases and J by 10 bases, with 12 bases between. This CDR3 is 13 amino acids long. DNA of the CDR3: TGTGCCAGCAGTTACCGTACAGGGAGCGAGCAGTTCTTC. This codes for CASSYRTGSEQFF.

The J gene is TRBJ2-1, the V gene TRBV5-1; 9 bases agree with TRBD2. Germline V gene sequence: CDR1 SGHRS, CDR2 YFSETQ. The length of the CDR3 is 16 residues. Trimming took 3 bases from V and 4 from J; bases not matched to a gene: 8. CDR3 nucleotide sequence: TGCGCCAGCAGCTCAATAGCGGGAGAGGCGTACAATGAGCAGTTCTTC. It codes for CASSSIAGEAYNEQFF.

The CDR3 protein is CASRGQGVFGEQYF. CDR3 nucleotides: TGCGCCAGCAGAGGACAGGGGGTTTTTGGCGAGCAGTACTTC. The V call is TRBV5-1, the J call TRBJ2-7; 10 bases agree with TRBD1. V trimming: 5 bases; J trimming: 6 bases; junction bases outside the gene matches: 8. The germline CDR1 and CDR2 sequences are SGHRS and YFSETQ. The CDR3 contains 14 residues.

The chain links TRBV28 to TRBJ1-1; D gene uncertain. The CDR3 runs to 14 residues. The V end lost 3 bases, the J end lost 5 bases, and 13 bases lay between the germline ends. CDR1 is MDHEN, CDR2 SYDVKM, per germline. CDR3 in DNA: TGTGCCAGCAGTTTCTTCTCGGGGATGACTGAAGCTTTCTTT. The encoded protein is CASSFFSGMTEAFF.

The rearrangement uses TRBV2 and TRBJ2-7, with D possibly TRBD2 on 5 matching bases. V was trimmed by 8 bases and J by 0 bases, leaving 8 bases between them. CDR1 and CDR2 from the germline V gene are SNHLY and FYNNEI. The CDR3 runs to 12 residues. CDR3 in DNA: TGTGCCAGCGAGGGTAGCTCCTACGAGCAGTACTTC. As protein: CASEGSSYEQYF.

The chain is built from TRBV2 and TRBJ2-2; D may be TRBD2 (6 bases). CDR1 is SNHLY, CDR2 FYNNEI, per germline. There are 14 residues in the CDR3. V was cut by 1 base and J by 4 bases, with 7 bases left in between. The CDR3 region is CASSEGAGTGELFF. The CDR3 coding sequence is TGTGCCAGCAGTGAAGGAGCGGGCACCGGGGAGCTGTTTTTT.

The gene calls are TRBV30 and TRBJ1-5, with 7 bases aligning to TRBD1. The junction had 8 bases not matched to a gene; V was cut back by 5 bases and J by 7 bases. The length of the CDR3 is 13 residues. Germline V gives CDR1 GTSNPN, CDR2 SVGIG (reference sequence). The CDR3 DNA sequence: TGTGCCTGGGCCAGGGGGGAAAACCAGCCCCAGCATTTT. Translated: CAWARGENQPQHF.

This CDR3 is CASSLRQGAGEQFF. As DNA, the CDR3 is TGCGCCAGCAGCTTGCGACAGGGGGCTGGTGAGCAGTTCTTC. The genes are TRBV5-1 and TRBJ2-1, with 10 bases that match TRBD1. Germline V gene lookup returns CDR1 SGHRS and CDR2 YFSETQ. The CDR3 covers 14 residues. J was trimmed by 9 bases and V by 1 base; bases with no gene match: 4.

The gene calls are TRBV30 and TRBJ2-1; 11 bases fit TRBD1. Germline CDR1 is GTSNPN and CDR2 is SVGIG (reference sequence). This CDR3 is 13 amino acids long. V was clipped by 3 bases and J by 7 bases; unmatched bases: 2. As DNA, the CDR3 is TGTGCCTGGAGGGACAGGGGGCTGAATGAGCAGTTCTTC. Residues: CAWRDRGLNEQFF.

Concerning this clone: The same CDR3 also results from other DNA sequences found in this sample. This chain connects TRBV27 to TRBJ1-1; D remains unclear. This CDR3 is 14 amino acids long. Germline loops: CDR1 MNHEY, CDR2 SMNVEV (reference sequence). V was cut by 0 bases and J by 1 base, with 6 bases left in between. CDR3 DNA sequence: TGTGCCAGCAGTTTATCGGGCGCGAACACTGAAGCTTTCTTT. It is translated as CASSLSGANTEAFF.

This clone was picked up one time. The genes are TRBV29-1 and TRBJ2-7, with TRBD2 identical over 9 bases. Germline loops: CDR1 SQVTM, CDR2 ANQGSEA. This CDR3 comprises 13 residues. The trim removed 6 bases at V and 6 bases at J, leaving 9 bases unmatched. The DNA of the CDR3 is TGCAGCGTCAGCGGGGGGAGCTGGGGCGAGCAGTACTTC. It specifies CSVSGGSWGEQYF.

V is TRBV13 and J is TRBJ2-1; 13 bases line up with TRBD2. Germline CDR1 and CDR2: PRHDT and FYEKMQ (reference sequence). J gave up 7 bases and V 3 bases, and 15 bases lay outside the gene matches. The CDR3 is 19 residues long. This CDR3 is CASSFGLAGVGSPVNEQFF. The CDR3 DNA is TGTGCCAGCAGCTTCGGACTAGCGGGAGTCGGTTCACCGGTTAATGAGCAGTTCTTC.